The entry below describes one TCR beta chain. The entry originates in a study of CXCR3-negative and CXCR3-positive naive CD8 T cells. UMI labels and 5' RACE were used to prepare the TRB cDNA libraries. Using the 5' RACE reads, TCRdb records one entry per CDR3 protein without DNA. This sample's table has tens of thousands of distinct CDR3 sequences. The CDR3 length is 15 residues. Germline CDR1 is GTSNPN and CDR2 is SVGIG (reference sequence). The V and J genes are TRBV30 and TRBJ2-2; checking the TCRdb D call of TRBD1 is not possible without DNA. The sample consisted of naive CXCR3- CD8+ T cells from blood. As for subset: CD45RO-CCR7+CD27+CD95- naive CD8+ T cells lacking CXCR3 (TNR3-). The source of this sequence is a human donor in good health. Some clones in this sample may be carry-over from other donors' samples. The CDR3 region is CASLTDRGITGELFF.